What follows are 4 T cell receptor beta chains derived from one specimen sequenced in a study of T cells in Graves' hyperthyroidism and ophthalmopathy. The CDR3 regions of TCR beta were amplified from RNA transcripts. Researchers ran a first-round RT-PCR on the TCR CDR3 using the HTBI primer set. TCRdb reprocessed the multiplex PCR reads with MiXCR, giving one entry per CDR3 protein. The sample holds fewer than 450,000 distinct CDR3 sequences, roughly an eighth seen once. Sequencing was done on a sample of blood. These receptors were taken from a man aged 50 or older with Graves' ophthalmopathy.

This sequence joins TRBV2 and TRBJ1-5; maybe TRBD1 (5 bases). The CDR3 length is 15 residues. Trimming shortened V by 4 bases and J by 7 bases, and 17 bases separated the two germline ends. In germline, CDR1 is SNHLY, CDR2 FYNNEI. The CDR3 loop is CASSVLGRGNQPQHF. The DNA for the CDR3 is TGTGCCAGCAGTGTTTTAGGGCGGGGGAACCAGCCCCAGCATTTT.

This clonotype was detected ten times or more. The CDR3 nucleotides are TGCGCCAGCAGAAAGGGGAGCGGACGCTCCTACAATGAGCAGTTCTTC. Protein: CASRKGSGRSYNEQFF. The V gene is TRBV5-1, the J gene TRBJ2-1; the D gene could be TRBD1 or TRBD2 (5 bases each). V was trimmed by 5 bases and J by 0 bases, leaving 15 bases between them. Germline V gives CDR1 SGHRS, CDR2 YFSETQ. CDR3 length: 16 residues.

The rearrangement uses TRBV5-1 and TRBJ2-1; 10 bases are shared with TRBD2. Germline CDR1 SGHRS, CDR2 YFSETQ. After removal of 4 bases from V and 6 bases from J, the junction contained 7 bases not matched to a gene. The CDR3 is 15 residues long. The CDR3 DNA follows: TGCGCCAGCAGCATATCTAGCGGGAGCAGCAATGAGCAGTTCTTC. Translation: CASSISSGSSNEQFF.

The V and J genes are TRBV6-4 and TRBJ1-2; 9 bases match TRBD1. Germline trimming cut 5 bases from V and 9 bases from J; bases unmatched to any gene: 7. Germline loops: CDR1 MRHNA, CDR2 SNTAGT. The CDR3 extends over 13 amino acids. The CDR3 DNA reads TGTGCCAGCAGTTCCGGGACAGGGACCCGCTACACCTTC. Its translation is CASSSGTGTRYTF.